This T cell receptor (beta chain) was recovered during a study of T cell changes during pregnancy in multiple sclerosis. TCRdb's copy holds only in-frame clones and misses some; the assay was immunoSEQ multiplex PCR. The sample has approximately 100,000 clones, about 90% seen once. This CDR3 region has 14 residues. Germline CDR1 is MDHEN and CDR2 is SYDVKM. Trimming stripped 2 bases from V and 8 bases from J, with 15 bases between. This material consisted of peripheral blood, taken after pregnancy. The V call is TRBV28, the J call TRBJ1-2, with D possibly matching TRBD1 (6 bases). This sequence originates from a female donor in good health, enrolled as a control in a pregnancy study. CDR3 nucleotides: TGTGCCAGCAGTTTAATGTTGGGGGCGGAAGGCTACACCTTC. It codes for CASSLMLGAEGYTF.